Given below is one TCR beta chain in context. The sample originates from a study of blood T cell repertoires in COVID-19. About the study: Whether acute or convalescent, the COVID-19 samples came from the United States, Italy and Spain. PBMCs, B-cell-depleted T cells, or T cells provided the cDNA or gDNA that made up the material.

How the authors handled the data: Amplification of reference gene primers was used by the study to estimate nucleated cell counts. Assay used: immunoSEQ multiplex PCR; TCRdb lists only in-frame clones, some missing. Clone size and the V and J calls come from that table; the DNA yielded D and trimming. The sample consists of about 200,000 clones, roughly 89% of them appearing once. Self-reported history from a screening survey and questionnaire set each donor's cohort. Germline loops: CDR1 MGHRA, CDR2 YSYEKL. The V and J ends lost 4 bases and 7 bases respectively, with 19 bases between them. The CDR3 covers 15 residues.

This rearrangement joins TRBV4-1 to TRBJ1-1, with D possibly matching TRBD1 (6 bases). Sequenced sample: PBMCs or T cells enriched from blood (not recorded which). The origin of this receptor is a woman between 25 and 40 years old with acute COVID-19. CDR3 nucleotides: TGCGCCAGCAGCCCTCAAGTAGGGGGGGGGATTGAAGCTTTCTTT. It codes for CASSPQVGGGIEAFF.